This entry describes one T cell receptor (beta chain). Method: immunoSEQ multiplex PCR; TCRdb's copy keeps in-frame clones and lacks some. Altogether over 25,000 clones are present, roughly 91% being singletons, with the ten largest covering roughly 0.45%. This entry belongs to a study of T cell changes during pregnancy in multiple sclerosis. The CDR3 totals 13 residues. Trimming removed 6 bases from V and 7 bases from J; junction bases left unmatched: 6. Germline V gives CDR1 SGHTA, CDR2 FQGNSA. The clonotype comes from a female donor with multiple sclerosis, enrolled in a pregnancy study. The starting material was CD4+ T cells from peripheral blood mononuclear cells, obtained in the second trimester of pregnancy. The chain uses TRBV7-2 and TRBJ2-1; 7 nucleotides match TRBD2. The DNA of the CDR3 is TGTGCCAGCAGACCCGGGACTACAAATGAGCAGTTCTTC. As protein: CASRPGTTNEQFF.